Listed below are T cell receptor beta chains from one sample, sequenced in a study of blood T cell repertoires in COVID-19. Clones were sequenced by immunoSEQ multiplex PCR, and TCRdb holds only the in-frame ones, with some missing. The repertoire includes 18,000 or so clones, over 75% of them detected once, and approximately 9% sits in the top ten. Sequenced sample: peripheral blood. These receptors came from a man aged 35 to 55 with active COVID-19. Each CDR3 is given with its conserved first and last residue. The order of the fields is D gene, clone size, V gene, J gene, CDR3 protein, CDR3 DNA. The D gene is left open where the match is weak. Clone size, where shown, is once, few, many, or a class for clones that have expanded.

TRBD2	-	TRBV5-5	TRBJ2-1	CASSLMTSGRAGEQFF	TGTGCCAGCAGCCTTATGACTAGCGGGAGGGCCGGTGAGCAGTTCTTC
-	-	TRBV5-8	TRBJ2-7	CASSLYLRNYEQYF	TGTGCCAGCAGCTTGTATCTCAGAAACTACGAGCAGTACTTC
-	-	TRBV5-6	TRBJ2-7	CASSLSGGGYEQYF	TGTGCCAGCAGCTTGTCCGGGGGAGGCTACGAGCAGTACTTC
-	-	TRBV18	TRBJ2-5	CASSPSALETQYF	TGTGCCAGCTCACCATCCGCGTTAGAGACCCAGTACTTC
TRBD1	few	TRBV19	TRBJ1-1	CASSSGTGLSLANTEAFF	TGTGCCAGTTCCTCCGGGACAGGGTTAAGCCTGGCGAACACTGAAGCTTTCTTT
-	-	TRBV9	TRBJ2-1	CASSVDSNEQFF	TGTGCCAGCAGCGTGGACAGCAATGAGCAGTTCTTC
TRBD2	-	TRBV10-3	TRBJ2-1	CAIRARLAGGGGNEQFF	TGTGCCATCCGTGCGAGACTAGCGGGAGGAGGTGGCAATGAGCAGTTCTTC
TRBD1	once	TRBV27	TRBJ2-1	CASSDRGSYNEQFF	TGTGCCAGCAGCGACAGGGGCTCCTACAATGAGCAGTTCTTC
-	-	TRBV4-2	TRBJ2-1	CASSQAGRETGSEQFF	TGTGCCAGCAGCCAAGCAGGGCGGGAAACGGGTAGTGAGCAGTTCTTC
-	few	TRBV27	TRBJ2-7	CASSLRGYEQYF	TGTGCCAGCAGTTTACGAGGGTACGAGCAGTACTTC
-	-	TRBV4-3	TRBJ2-7	CASSQDILQGSYEQYF	TGCGCCAGCAGCCAAGATATTCTTCAGGGTTCCTACGAGCAGTACTTC
-	-	TRBV29-1	TRBJ2-5	CSVGDSQAETQYF	TGCAGCGTGGGGGACTCTCAAGCGGAGACCCAGTACTTC
-	-	TRBV20-1	TRBJ1-1	CSALLNTEAFF	TGCAGTGCCCTCCTAAACACTGAAGCTTTCTTT
TRBD1	once	TRBV13	TRBJ1-5	CASSLGQGAGNQPQHF	TGTGCCAGCAGCTTAGGACAGGGGGCCGGCAATCAGCCCCAGCATTTT
TRBD1	-	TRBV6-1	TRBJ1-2	CASSVLPGQGDYGYTF	TGTGCCAGCAGTGTTCTGCCGGGACAGGGGGACTATGGCTACACCTTC
-	-	TRBV19	TRBJ2-3	CASSGISTDTQYF	TGTGCCAGTAGCGGGATCAGTACCGATACGCAGTATTTT
-	once	TRBV18	TRBJ1-1	CASSPSGVNTEAFF	TGTGCCAGCTCACCTTCAGGGGTTAACACTGAAGCTTTCTTT
-	-	TRBV5-1	TRBJ1-1	CASSLEGVTTEAFF	TGCGCCAGCAGCTTGGAGGGGGTAACCACTGAAGCTTTCTTT
-	-	TRBV10-3	TRBJ2-5	CAISEWTDQETQYF	TGTGCCATCAGTGAGTGGACAGACCAAGAGACCCAGTACTTC
-	-	TRBV9	TRBJ2-1	CASSIRSGFFRYNEQFF	TGTGCCAGCAGCATTCGATCAGGGTTCTTTCGCTACAATGAGCAGTTCTTC